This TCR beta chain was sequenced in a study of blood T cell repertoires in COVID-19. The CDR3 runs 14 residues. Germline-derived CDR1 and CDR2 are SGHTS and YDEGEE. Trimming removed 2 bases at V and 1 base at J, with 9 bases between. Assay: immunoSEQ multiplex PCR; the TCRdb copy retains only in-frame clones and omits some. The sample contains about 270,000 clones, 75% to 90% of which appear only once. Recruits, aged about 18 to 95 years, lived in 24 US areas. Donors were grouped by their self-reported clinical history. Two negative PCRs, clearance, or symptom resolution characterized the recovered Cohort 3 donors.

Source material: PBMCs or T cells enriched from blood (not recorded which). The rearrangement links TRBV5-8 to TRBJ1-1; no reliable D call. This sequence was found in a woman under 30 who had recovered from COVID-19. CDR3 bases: TGTGCCAGCAGCTTCATGCCGGGGAACACTGAAGCTTTCTTT. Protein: CASSFMPGNTEAFF.